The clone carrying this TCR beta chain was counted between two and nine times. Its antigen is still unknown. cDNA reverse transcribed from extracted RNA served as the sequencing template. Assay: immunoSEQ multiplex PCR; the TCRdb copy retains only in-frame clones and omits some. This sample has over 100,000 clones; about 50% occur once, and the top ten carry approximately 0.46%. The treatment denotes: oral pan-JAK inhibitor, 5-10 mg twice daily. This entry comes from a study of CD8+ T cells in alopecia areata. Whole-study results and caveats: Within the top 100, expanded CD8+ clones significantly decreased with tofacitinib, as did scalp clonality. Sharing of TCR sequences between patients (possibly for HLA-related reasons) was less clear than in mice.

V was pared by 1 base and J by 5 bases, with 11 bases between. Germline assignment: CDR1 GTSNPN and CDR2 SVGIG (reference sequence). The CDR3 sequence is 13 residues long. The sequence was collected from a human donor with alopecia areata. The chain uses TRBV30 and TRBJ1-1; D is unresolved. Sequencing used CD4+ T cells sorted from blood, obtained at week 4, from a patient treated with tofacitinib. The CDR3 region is CAWSEFRKTEAFF. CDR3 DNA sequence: TGTGCCTGGAGTGAATTTAGGAAAACTGAAGCTTTCTTT.